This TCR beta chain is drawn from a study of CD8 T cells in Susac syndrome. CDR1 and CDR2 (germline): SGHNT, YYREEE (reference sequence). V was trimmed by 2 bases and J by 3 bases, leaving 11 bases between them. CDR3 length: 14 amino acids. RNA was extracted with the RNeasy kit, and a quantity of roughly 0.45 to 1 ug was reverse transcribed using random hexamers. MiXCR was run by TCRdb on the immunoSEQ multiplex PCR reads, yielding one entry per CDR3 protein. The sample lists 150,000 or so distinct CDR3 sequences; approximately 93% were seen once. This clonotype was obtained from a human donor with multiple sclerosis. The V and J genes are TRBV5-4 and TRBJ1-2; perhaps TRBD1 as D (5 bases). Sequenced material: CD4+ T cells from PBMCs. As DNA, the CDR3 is TGTGCCAGCAGCTTAGGGGTAGGGGACTATGGCTACACCTTC. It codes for CASSLGVGDYGYTF.